A selection of T cell receptor beta chains follows, all from one sample in a study of cytomegalovirus exposure and HLA in healthy donors. The table came from immunoSEQ multiplex PCR; TCRdb's copy has only in-frame clones and leaves some out. The table shows about 200,000 clones, with about 82% occurring only once. Sequenced input: PBMCs. The source is a man aged 30 to 39 in good health and CMV-seronegative. The CDR3 runs from the conserved cysteine through the conserved F or W. A D gene is named only where the DNA matches it firmly. Only part of the rows carry a size: once, few, many, or a class if the clone is expanded.

>NA|TRBJ2-3|TRBV5-1|NA
CASSPMRGGYTDTQYF
TGCGCCAGCAGCCCCATGAGGGGGGGGTACACAGATACGCAGTATTTT
>NA|TRBJ2-7|TRBV11-2|NA
CASSWSNRAHEQYF
TGTGCCAGCAGCTGGTCGAACAGGGCCCACGAGCAGTACTTC
>NA|TRBJ2-7|TRBV27|TRBD2
CASSLLAGASYEQYF
TGTGCCAGCAGTTTATTAGCGGGGGCCTCCTACGAGCAGTACTTC
>NA|TRBJ2-1|TRBV2|TRBD1
CASARDREGEQFF
TGTGCCAGCGCCCGGGACAGGGAAGGTGAGCAGTTCTTC
>NA|TRBJ1-6|TRBV7-9|TRBD1
CASSLGQGVSSPLHF
TGTGCCAGCAGCTTAGGACAGGGGGTGAGTTCACCCCTCCACTTT
>once|TRBJ1-4|TRBV7-9|NA
CASSLGTATNEKLFF
TGTGCCAGCAGCTTAGGTACAGCAACTAATGAAAAACTGTTTTTT
>NA|TRBJ1-2|TRBV5-4|NA
CASSLGGTSTGYTF
TGTGCCAGCAGCTTGGGAGGCACCTCTACCGGCTACACCTTC
>NA|TRBJ2-6|TRBV27|NA
CASSSHSGPGANVLTF
TGTGCCAGCAGTTCTCACTCAGGGCCCGGGGCCAACGTCCTGACTTTC
>NA|TRBJ2-1|TRBV4-1|TRBD2
CASSRTSGPYNEQFF
TGCGCCAGCAGTCGTACTAGCGGCCCCTACAATGAGCAGTTCTTC
>few|TRBJ2-7|TRBV5-1|TRBD1
CASSLVPGDSSYEQYF
TGCGCCAGCAGCTTGGTCCCCGGGGACAGCTCCTACGAGCAGTACTTC
>once|TRBJ2-3|TRBV4-3|NA
CASSQDVTAPDTQYF
TGCGCCAGCAGCCAAGACGTGACAGCCCCAGATACGCAGTATTTT
>once|TRBJ1-2|TRBV4-2|NA
CASSQDTTVLYTF
TGTGCCAGCAGCCAAGATACAACAGTGCTCTACACCTTC